This is a list of T cell receptor beta chains from one sample in a study of tumor-infiltrating lymphocytes in primary liver carcinoma. One entry per CDR3 protein, called by TCRdb with MiXCR from the multiplex PCR reads. The profile shows fewer than 400,000 distinct CDR3 sequences, more than 55% of them singletons. The sequenced sample was peripheral blood. These TCRs come from a man in his forties or fifties with primary liver carcinoma and hepatitis B virus infection. Each CDR3 is given with its conserved first and last residue. Fields, in order: CDR3 length, V gene, CDR3 protein.

CDR3 length: 12
V gene: TRBV28
CDR3 protein: CASSEGGFSLHF

CDR3 length: 14
V gene: TRBV5-1
CDR3 protein: CASSFRQEVGELFF

CDR3 length: 17
V gene: TRBV5-1
CDR3 protein: CASSLTMAGSSYNEQFF

CDR3 length: 16
V gene: TRBV30
CDR3 protein: CAWSAGTGGLQETQYF

CDR3 length: 15
V gene: TRBV14
CDR3 protein: CASSQDRLPYNEQFF

CDR3 length: 14
V gene: TRBV11-2
CDR3 protein: CASSLNGGAQPQHF

CDR3 length: 13
V gene: TRBV19
CDR3 protein: CASSQTVTGELFF

CDR3 length: 13
V gene: TRBV12-3/TRBV12-4
CDR3 protein: CSSSLGGGAEAFF

CDR3 length: 18
V gene: TRBV30
CDR3 protein: CAPMGHPNKAGVNTEAFF

CDR3 length: 15
V gene: TRBV7-8
CDR3 protein: CASSFEVGGNQPQHF

CDR3 length: 17
V gene: TRBV6-5
CDR3 protein: CTSSYPERSGRNSPLHF

CDR3 length: 17
V gene: TRBV7-9
CDR3 protein: CASSSTQGLFSYNEQFF

CDR3 length: 14
V gene: TRBV2
CDR3 protein: CASHRDRVKQPQHF

CDR3 length: 12
V gene: TRBV14
CDR3 protein: CASSQGGDTQYF

CDR3 length: 16
V gene: TRBV4-1
CDR3 protein: CASSPEPAGTYNEQFF

CDR3 length: 14
V gene: TRBV5-1
CDR3 protein: CASSVTGHQETQYF

CDR3 length: 15
V gene: TRBV7-9
CDR3 protein: CASSSRQGSNYGCTF

CDR3 length: 17
V gene: TRBV28
CDR3 protein: CASSSPTGTRSGQPQHF

CDR3 length: 16
V gene: TRBV11-2
CDR3 protein: CVSSFLSGRFGDTQYF

CDR3 length: 13
V gene: TRBV6-6
CDR3 protein: CASTRTVTYEQYF

CDR3 length: 14
V gene: TRBV4-1
CDR3 protein: CVSSQLFKTGEQYF

CDR3 length: 14
V gene: TRBV28
CDR3 protein: CASTKAGGGNIQYF

CDR3 length: 13
V gene: TRBV30
CDR3 protein: CAWSVRIHYGYTF

CDR3 length: 12
V gene: TRBV6-4
CDR3 protein: CGSSDPRLGYTF

CDR3 length: 15
V gene: TRBV10-2
CDR3 protein: CANSESAQLHEKLFF

CDR3 length: 14
V gene: TRBV29-1
CDR3 protein: CSVATGTGCYEQYF

CDR3 length: 14
V gene: TRBV4-1
CDR3 protein: CASSLPRVGTEAFF